The 11 T cell receptor beta chains presented below share a single source sample, sequenced in a study of blood T cells in healthy people across ages. Alongside a J-beta primer mix, a sample-barcoded 5' primer served in a second PCR lasting roughly 6 to 11 cycles. TCRdb re-called the 5' RACE reads with MiXCR, one entry per CDR3 protein. In the table there are about 1.1 million distinct CDR3 sequences, 35% to 40% of which are singletons. The sequenced material came from blood. These receptors were taken from a man between 18 and 29 years old in good health.

The chain combines TRBV12-3 or TRBV12-4 with TRBJ1-5, with D unclear. The length of the CDR3 is 13 residues. V lost 8 bases, J lost 3 bases, and 11 bases lay in between. CDR3 DNA sequence: TGTGCCAGCTGCGTCTTTAACAATCAGCCCCAGCATTTT. Amino acids: CASCVFNNQPQHF.

This clonotype showed up just a few times. V is TRBV27 and J is TRBJ2-3; a weak D match, TRBD2 (5 bases). Germline lookup yields CDR1 MNHEY and CDR2 SMNVEV (reference sequence). The V gene lost 7 bases and the J gene lost 6 bases, with 23 bases spanning the gap. The CDR3 runs 16 residues. CDR3 coding DNA: TGTGCCAGCACCCCGTCGGTAGGCGAGACGGGGGATACGCAGTATTTT. Protein: CASTPSVGETGDTQYF.

The V gene is TRBV3-1, the J gene TRBJ2-1, with TRBD2 matching 10 bases. The closer fit of TRBJ2-7 to the DNA end suggests the J call may be wrong. The CDR3 contains 18 residues. The germline V gene encodes CDR1 LGHDT and CDR2 YNNKEL (reference sequence). The CDR3 coding sequence is TGTGCCAGCAGCCAAGATGTCTTCCTAGCGGGGGTTTACAATGAGCAGTACTTC. Encoded protein: CASSQDVFLAGVYNEQYF.

The chain combines TRBV18 with TRBJ2-1, with 11 bases that match TRBD2. Germline-derived CDR1 and CDR2 are KGHSH and LQKENI. CDR3 length equals 16 residues. The ends lost 1 base at V and 5 bases at J; junction bases unmatched: 4. The CDR3 loop is CASSPLTSGDHNEQFF. CDR3 nucleotides: TGTGCCAGCTCACCACTGACTAGCGGGGATCACAATGAGCAGTTCTTC. Variable domain in full (rest from reference TRBV18 and TRBJ2-1): NAGVMQNPRHLVRRRGQEARLRCSPMKGHSHVYWYRQLPEEGLKFMVYLQKENIIDESGMPKERFSAEFPKEGPSILRIQQVVRGDSAAYFCASSPLTSGDHNEQFFGPGTRLTVL.

The rearrangement uses TRBV7-9 and TRBJ1-1; D gene uncertain. This CDR3 has 18 residues. Trimming took off 1 base at V and 0 bases at J, with 18 bases between the two ends. Looked up from germline, CDR1 is SEHNR and CDR2 is FQNEAQ (reference sequence). As DNA, the CDR3 is TGTGCCAGCAGCTTAGACCCTTGGGCACCCCCTTTGAACACTGAAGCTTTCTTT. As protein: CASSLDPWAPPLNTEAFF. Together with reference TRBV7-9 and TRBJ1-1, the CDR3 gives the full variable domain: DTGVSQNPRHKITKRGQNVTFRCDPISEHNRLYWYRQTLGQGPEFLTYFQNEAQLEKSRLLSDRFSAERPKGSFSTLEIQRTEQGDSAMYLCASSLDPWAPPLNTEAFFGQGTRLTVV.

The table lists this clonotype with a few counts. The chain carries TRBV29-1 and TRBJ2-7; 12 positions match TRBD1. Trimming took 6 bases from V and 4 from J; bases not matched to a gene: 7. The CDR3 runs 14 residues. Germline loops: CDR1 SQVTM, CDR2 ANQGSEA. CDR3 sequence (DNA): TGCAGCGTCCGAGGGGGACAGGGGGCTTACGAGCAGTACTTC. Amino acid sequence: CSVRGGQGAYEQYF.

V gene TRBV5-1 combines with J gene TRBJ1-2; D is undetermined. Trimming cost V 2 bases and J 4 bases, with 18 bases left between them. Germline values: CDR1 SGHRS, CDR2 YFSETQ. This CDR3 contains 16 residues. CDR3 sequence: CASSFKRQTTSYGYTF. The CDR3 region has the DNA TGCGCCAGCAGCTTTAAGAGGCAGACAACGAGCTATGGCTACACCTTC. The full variable domain, rest sourced from reference TRBV5-1 and TRBJ1-2, is KAGVTQTPRYLIKTRGQQVTLSCSPISGHRSVSWYQQTPGQGLQFLFEYFSETQRNKGNFPGRFSGRQFSNSRSEMNVSTLELGDSALYLCASSFKRQTTSYGYTFGSGTRLTVV.

This clonotype was found a few times. The CDR3: CASSQELRVLNTEAFF. The CDR3 bases are TGCGCCAGCAGCCAAGAGTTAAGGGTTTTGAACACTGAAGCTTTCTTT. The rearrangement joins TRBV4-1 to TRBJ1-1; no reliable D call. Germline V lookup: CDR1 MGHRA, CDR2 YSYEKL. Trimming left V 0 bases short and J 0 bases short, with 11 bases between. This CDR3 region has 16 residues.

CDR3 residues: CSAHRAGSNTGELFF. The CDR3 DNA sequence: TGCAGTGCCCACAGGGCAGGATCAAACACCGGGGAGCTGTTTTTT. The genes are TRBV20-1 and TRBJ2-2; D might be TRBD1 (6 bases). In germline, CDR1 is DFQATT, CDR2 SNEGSKA (reference sequence). CDR3 length: 15 residues. Trimming took 6 bases from V and 2 from J, leaving 16 bases between them.

The count of this clonotype is one. One junction end disagrees with the germline gene, perhaps due to a read error. J is TRBJ1-5 and V is TRBV27; possibly TRBD1 for D (6 bases). Germline CDR1 is MNHEY and CDR2 is SMNVEV (reference sequence). CDR3 length: 14 residues. CDR3 sequence reads: CVSRDTIGDQPQHF. The CDR3 DNA is TGTGTCAGCAGGGACACAATAGGGGATCAGCCCCAGCATTTT.

This clonotype was observed a few times. The chain joins TRBV6-6 to TRBJ2-1, with D perhaps TRBD1 (5 bases). The assigned J gene may be wrong: the sequence end matches TRBJ2-7 better. This CDR3 is 13 amino acids long. Germline CDR1 and CDR2: MNHNY and SVGAGI (reference sequence). CDR3 sequence: CASIDSSYNEQYF. Here the CDR3 DNA reads TGTGCCAGCATCGACAGTTCCTACAATGAGCAGTACTTC.